This T cell receptor beta chain was retrieved from a study of OX40 agonist ivuxolimab in advanced cancers. Clones were read by immunoSEQ multiplex PCR, and TCRdb kept only the in-frame ones, dropping some. This sample has about 55,000 clones, with around 85% found just once. The CDR3 contains 13 residues. Germline CDR1 and CDR2: SGDLS and YYNGEE. V lost 4 bases and J lost 3; bases outside the gene matches: 3. V is TRBV9 and J is TRBJ2-7; 8 nucleotides match TRBD2. The clonotype originates from an adult with an advanced solid tumor such as melanoma, head and neck, liver or kidney cancer. The material was CD4+ or CD8+ T cells sorted from blood, obtained in a trial of the OX40 agonist ivuxolimab. DNA of the CDR3: TGTGCCAGCAGCTTTAGCGGGAACTACGAGCAGTACTTC. Translated, it gives CASSFSGNYEQYF.